Shown below are 25 T cell receptor beta chains from a single sample sequenced in a study of T cell changes during pregnancy in multiple sclerosis. Assay used: immunoSEQ multiplex PCR; TCRdb lists only in-frame clones, some missing. The sample includes roughly 72,000 clones, 85% to 95% of them seen just once. The input for sequencing was CD4+ T cells from peripheral blood mononuclear cells, taken before pregnancy. These receptors originate from a female donor with multiple sclerosis, enrolled in a pregnancy study.

V is TRBV5-1 and J is TRBJ1-6; maybe TRBD1 (5 bases). Germline V CDR1 and CDR2: SGHRS, YFSETQ. CDR3 length: 17 residues. Trimming took off 1 base at V and 1 base at J, with 12 bases between the two ends. This CDR3 reads CASSLNGGGSYNSPLHF. The CDR3 bases are TGCGCCAGCAGCTTGAACGGGGGTGGTTCCTATAATTCACCCCTCCACTTT.

This sequence joins TRBV6-1 and TRBJ2-5; 9 bases are shared with TRBD2. Losses at the gene ends were 3 bases for V and 4 bases for J; bases not matched to a gene: 15. Germline CDR1 reads MNHNS; CDR2 reads SASEGT. The CDR3 sequence is 18 residues long. CDR3 coding DNA: TGTGCCAGCAGTGAGAGGGTGGCAGGCGGGAGGGCCTTAGAGACCCAGTACTTC. The encoded protein is CASSERVAGGRALETQYF.

V is TRBV18 and J is TRBJ1-5; 7 bases line up with TRBD1. CDR1 and CDR2 from the germline V gene are KGHSH and LQKENI. The CDR3 totals 15 residues. V lost 4 bases and J lost 0; bases outside the gene matches: 3. CDR3 loop: CASSLGQYSNQPQHF. In DNA, the CDR3 is TGTGCCAGCTCACTGGGACAGTATAGCAATCAGCCCCAGCATTTT.

The V call is TRBV29-1, the J call TRBJ1-2, with 7 bases identical to TRBD1. CDR3 size: 13 residues. V lost 5 bases to trimming and J lost 2 bases; unmatched junction nucleotides: 5. In germline, CDR1 is SQVTM, CDR2 ANQGSEA. CDR3 DNA sequence: TGCAGCGTTCCCCTGACAGGGAACTATGGCTACACCTTC. It specifies CSVPLTGNYGYTF.

The chain has TRBV5-5 and TRBJ2-5, with 10 bases identical to TRBD2. The CDR3 has 15 amino acids. Germline V gene data show CDR1 as SGHKS and CDR2 as YYEKEE (reference sequence). With 2 bases clipped from V and 5 bases from J, the junction kept 6 bases outside the gene matches. The chain's CDR3 is CASSLGTSVGETQYF. In DNA, the CDR3 is TGTGCCAGCAGCTTAGGGACTAGCGTGGGGGAGACCCAGTACTTC.

A single count supports this clone. J is TRBJ1-1 and V is TRBV6-5, with unresolved D. The CDR3 consists of 12 residues. The germline gives CDR1 MNHEY, CDR2 SVGAGI. V was cut by 5 bases and J by 8 bases, with 12 bases left in between. In DNA, the CDR3 is TGTGCCAGCAGTAGTGCGACAAGCGAAGCTTTCTTT. It codes for CASSSATSEAFF.

The chain joins TRBV7-8 to TRBJ2-2; 9 bases align to TRBD2. Trimming took 6 bases from V and 6 from J; bases not matched to a gene: 11. The germline gives CDR1 SGHVS, CDR2 FQNEAQ. This CDR3 region has 16 residues. In DNA, the CDR3 is TGTGCCAGCAGACCCGAACCGGGACTAGCCTCCGGGGAGCTGTTTTTT. This sequence encodes CASRPEPGLASGELFF.

The chain links TRBV9 to TRBJ2-3; D perhaps matches TRBD2 (5 bases). V was trimmed by 0 bases and J by 2 bases, leaving 13 bases between them. Germline V gives CDR1 SGDLS, CDR2 YYNGEE. The CDR3 is 16 amino acids. The CDR3 DNA reads as TGTGCCAGCAGCGTAGAAACGGGAAGTTACACAGATACGCAGTATTTT. This sequence encodes CASSVETGSYTDTQYF.

The rearrangement uses TRBV29-1 and TRBJ1-2; 9 bases match TRBD1. The CDR3 loop spans 14 amino acids. Germline loops: CDR1 SQVTM, CDR2 ANQGSEA. J was trimmed by 4 bases and V by 4 bases; bases with no gene match: 7. CDR3 in DNA: TGCAGCGTTGCCCAGACAGGGGGTGGCTATGGCTACACCTTC. It specifies CSVAQTGGGYGYTF.

This chain joins TRBV30 and TRBJ2-2; TRBD1 is a possible D gene (5 bases). Germline V gives CDR1 GTSNPN, CDR2 SVGIG (reference sequence). Trimming removed 0 bases at V and 2 bases at J, with 10 bases between. The CDR3 loop spans 15 amino acids. The CDR3 protein is CAWSVGRANTGELFF. The CDR3 nucleotides read TGTGCCTGGAGTGTAGGCAGGGCCAACACCGGGGAGCTGTTTTTT.

J is TRBJ2-7 and V is TRBV9; the D gene is possibly TRBD2 (6 bases). The CDR3 has 13 residues. Trimming took off 4 bases at V and 5 bases at J, with 13 bases between the two ends. The germline CDR1 and CDR2 sequences are SGDLS and YYNGEE. The CDR3: CASSLGGYNEQYF. CDR3 DNA sequence: TGTGCCAGCAGCCTCGGGGGATACAACGAGCAGTACTTC.

V is TRBV2 and J is TRBJ1-2, with 7 bases lining up with TRBD1. Germline V gene data show CDR1 as SNHLY and CDR2 as FYNNEI. The CDR3 is 14 residues long. The junction had 5 bases not matched to a gene; V was cut back by 3 bases and J by 4 bases. CDR3: CASSDTGVGYGYTF. In DNA form, the CDR3 reads TGTGCCAGCAGTGACACAGGGGTCGGCTATGGCTACACCTTC.

The chain employs TRBV15 and TRBJ1-5; no clear D. Germline V gives CDR1 LNHNV, CDR2 YYDKDF (reference sequence). Trimming took off 6 bases at V and 4 bases at J, with 19 bases between the two ends. The CDR3 runs 16 residues. CDR3 sequence reads: CATRQRREEGNQPQHF. The DNA for the CDR3 is TGTGCCACCAGGCAGAGGCGAGAGGAGGGAAATCAGCCCCAGCATTTT.

The chain employs TRBV5-4 and TRBJ2-7; 13 positions agree with TRBD2. The CDR3 has 16 amino acids. The germline gives CDR1 SGHNT, CDR2 YYREEE (reference sequence). Losses at the gene ends were 4 bases for V and 3 bases for J; bases not matched to a gene: 7. CDR3 protein: CASSRTSGSVNYEQYF. In nucleotides, the CDR3 is TGTGCCAGCAGCCGGACTAGCGGGAGTGTGAACTACGAGCAGTACTTC. The whole variable domain, remainder taken from reference TRBV5-4 and TRBJ2-7, is ETGVTQSPTHLIKTRGQQVTLRCSSQSGHNTVSWYQQALGQGPQFIFQYYREEENGRGNFPPRFSGLQFPNYSSELNVNALELDDSALYLCASSRTSGSVNYEQYFGPGTRLTVT.

This chain links TRBV5-4 with TRBJ1-2; D unresolved. The CDR3 is 14 residues long. The germline V and J ends were trimmed by 7 bases and 4 bases, with 17 bases remaining between them. Germline V gene data show CDR1 as SGHNT and CDR2 as YYREEE (reference sequence). This CDR3 reads CASRTPGKTYGYTF. Here the CDR3 DNA reads TGTGCCAGCCGCACGCCAGGAAAGACCTATGGCTACACCTTC. Drawing the rest from reference TRBV5-4 and TRBJ1-2, the complete variable domain is ETGVTQSPTHLIKTRGQQVTLRCSSQSGHNTVSWYQQALGQGPQFIFQYYREEENGRGNFPPRFSGLQFPNYSSELNVNALELDDSALYLCASRTPGKTYGYTFGSGTRLTVV.

The chain has TRBV5-1 and TRBJ1-3, with D perhaps TRBD1 (5 bases). This CDR3 contains 15 residues. Germline V gene lookup returns CDR1 SGHRS and CDR2 YFSETQ. Trimming removed 7 bases at V and 0 bases at J, with 14 bases between. The CDR3 protein is CASAGSGPSGNTIYF. CDR3 nucleotide sequence: TGCGCCAGCGCGGGGTCAGGGCCCTCTGGAAACACCATATATTTT.

The table lists this clone with a few counts. Other DNA variants within this sample encode the same CDR3. The rearrangement links TRBV15 to TRBJ2-3, with D hard to call. CDR1 LNHNV and CDR2 YYDKDF come from the germline V gene (reference sequence). The CDR3 covers 14 residues. Trimming pared 0 bases from V and 0 bases from J, leaving 4 bases between. The CDR3 spells CATSRDPSTDTQYF. The CDR3 nucleotides are TGTGCCACCAGCAGAGATCCTAGCACAGATACGCAGTATTTT.

This chain links TRBV9 with TRBJ1-3, with a possible D match to TRBD1 (5 bases). The germline V gene encodes CDR1 SGDLS and CDR2 YYNGEE. This CDR3 region has 15 residues. V dropped 2 bases and J dropped 1 base, with 10 bases sitting between them. The CDR3 is CASSVGGGSGNTIYF. CDR3 sequence (DNA): TGTGCCAGCAGCGTGGGGGGTGGGTCTGGAAACACCATATATTTT.

Here the CDR3 DNA reads TGTGCCAGCAGTGAAACGCTAGCGGGGATCTACAATGAGCAGTTCTTC. Translation gives CASSETLAGIYNEQFF. The chain has TRBV6-1 and TRBJ2-1; TRBD2 aligns across 9 bases. V gave up 2 bases and J gave up 3 bases; unmatched junction bases: 5. This CDR3 has 16 residues. Germline V gene sequence: CDR1 MNHNS, CDR2 SASEGT.

The chain uses TRBV5-4 and TRBJ1-2, with 9 bases fitting TRBD1. There are 16 residues in the CDR3. Germline trimming cut 3 bases from V and 3 bases from J; bases unmatched to any gene: 9. CDR1 is SGHNT, CDR2 YYREEE, per germline (reference sequence). Written as DNA, the CDR3 is TGTGCCAGCAGCTGGGACAGGGTATCGACCGACTATGGCTACACCTTC. It specifies CASSWDRVSTDYGYTF.

CDR3 nucleotide sequence: TGCGCCAGCAGCCAAGAAAAGGGTTTTCGCGGGATGTTTTACAATGAGCAGTTCTTC. Translation: CASSQEKGFRGMFYNEQFF. The genes are TRBV4-1 and TRBJ2-1, with TRBD2 as a possible D gene (6 bases). The germline CDR1 and CDR2 sequences are MGHRA and YSYEKL. Trimming removed 0 bases from V and 4 bases from J, with 22 bases in between. The CDR3 is made up of 19 amino acids.

The chain carries TRBV2 and TRBJ1-5; tentatively, D is TRBD1 (6 bases). The germline V and J ends were trimmed by 6 bases and 0 bases, with 6 bases remaining between them. From germline, CDR1 is SNHLY and CDR2 FYNNEI. This CDR3 is built from 13 residues. The chain's CDR3 is CASRQGSNQPQHF. In nucleotides, the CDR3 is TGTGCCAGCAGACAGGGTAGCAATCAGCCCCAGCATTTT.

This sequence joins TRBV5-1 and TRBJ2-1; TRBD1 matches 10 bases. The CDR3 contains 17 residues. J lost 7 bases, V lost 1 base, and 11 bases had no gene match. Germline V gene data show CDR1 as SGHRS and CDR2 as YFSETQ. This chain's CDR3 is CASSLRAGTGVWNEQFF. CDR3 bases: TGCGCCAGCAGCTTGAGGGCCGGGACAGGGGTGTGGAATGAGCAGTTCTTC.

The chain joins TRBV5-1 to TRBJ1-2; TRBD1 matches 7 bases. The CDR3 sequence is 15 residues long. With 4 bases clipped from V and 2 bases from J, the junction kept 8 bases outside the gene matches. Germline V gene sequence: CDR1 SGHRS, CDR2 YFSETQ. The chain's CDR3 is CASSQSGTENYGYTF. The CDR3 region has the DNA TGCGCCAGCAGCCAATCCGGGACAGAAAACTATGGCTACACCTTC.

V and J are TRBV11-1 and TRBJ2-7, with 9 bases matching TRBD1. The CDR3 consists of 13 residues. V was pared by 6 bases and J by 6 bases, with 6 bases of the junction left unmatched. Germline V CDR1 and CDR2: SGHAT, FQDESV (reference sequence). CDR3 DNA: TGTGCCAGCAGTTGGACAGGGGACGGCGAGCAGTACTTC. Protein product: CASSWTGDGEQYF. Filled out from reference TRBV11-1 and TRBJ2-7, the complete variable domain reads EAEVAQSPRYKITEKSQAVAFWCDPISGHATLYWYRQILGQGPELLVQFQDESVVDDSQLPKDRFSAERLKGVDSTLKIQPAELGDSAMYLCASSWTGDGEQYFGPGTRLTVT.